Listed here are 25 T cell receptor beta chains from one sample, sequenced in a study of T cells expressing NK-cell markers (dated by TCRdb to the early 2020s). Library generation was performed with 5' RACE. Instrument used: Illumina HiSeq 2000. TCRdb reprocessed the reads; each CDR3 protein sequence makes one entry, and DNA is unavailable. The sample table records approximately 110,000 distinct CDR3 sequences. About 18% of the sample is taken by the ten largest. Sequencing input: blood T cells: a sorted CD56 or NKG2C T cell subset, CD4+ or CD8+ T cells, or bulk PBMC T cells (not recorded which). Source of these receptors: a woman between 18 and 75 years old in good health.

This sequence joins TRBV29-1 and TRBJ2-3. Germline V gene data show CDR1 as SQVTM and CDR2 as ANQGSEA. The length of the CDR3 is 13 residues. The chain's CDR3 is CSVPELLADTQYF.

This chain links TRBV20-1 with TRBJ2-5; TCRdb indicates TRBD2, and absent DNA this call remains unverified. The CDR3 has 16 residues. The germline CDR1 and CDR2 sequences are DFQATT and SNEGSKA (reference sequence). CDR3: CSARGLLAGAQETQYF.

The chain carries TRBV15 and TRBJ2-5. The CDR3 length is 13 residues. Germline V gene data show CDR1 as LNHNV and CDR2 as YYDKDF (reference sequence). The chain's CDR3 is CATRLGFQETQYF.

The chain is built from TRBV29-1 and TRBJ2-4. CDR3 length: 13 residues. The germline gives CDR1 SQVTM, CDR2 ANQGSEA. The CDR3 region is CSVEEAWQNIQYF. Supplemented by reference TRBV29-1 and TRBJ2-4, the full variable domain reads SAVISQKPSRDICQRGTSLTIQCQVDSQVTMMFWYRQQPGQSLTLIATANQGSEATYESGFVIDKFPISRPNLTFSTLTVSNMSPEDSSIYLCSVEEAWQNIQYFGAGTRLSVL.

CDR3 sequence: CASSFSGGESDTQYF. The gene calls are TRBV7-9 and TRBJ2-3; the D gene TCRdb calls, TRBD2, cannot be checked with no DNA. This CDR3 spans 15 amino acids. CDR1 and CDR2 from the germline V gene are SEHNR and FQNEAQ (reference sequence).

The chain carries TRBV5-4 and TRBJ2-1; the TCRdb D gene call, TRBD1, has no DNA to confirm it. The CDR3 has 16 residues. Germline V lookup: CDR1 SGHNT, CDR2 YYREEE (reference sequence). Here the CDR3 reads CASSTGTTSGYNEQFF. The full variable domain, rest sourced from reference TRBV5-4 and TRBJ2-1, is ETGVTQSPTHLIKTRGQQVTLRCSSQSGHNTVSWYQQALGQGPQFIFQYYREEENGRGNFPPRFSGLQFPNYSSELNVNALELDDSALYLCASSTGTTSGYNEQFFGPGTRLTVL.

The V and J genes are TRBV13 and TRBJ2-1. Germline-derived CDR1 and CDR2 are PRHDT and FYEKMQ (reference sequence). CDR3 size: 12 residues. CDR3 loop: CASSLEEIEQFF.

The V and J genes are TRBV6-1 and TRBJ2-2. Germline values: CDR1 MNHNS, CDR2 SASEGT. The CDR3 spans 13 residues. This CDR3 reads CASTAANTGELFF.

CDR3 sequence: CASSLGVSQETQYF. The rearrangement joins TRBV12-3 or TRBV12-4 to TRBJ2-5; without DNA, the TCRdb call of TRBD1 cannot be checked. The CDR3 contains 14 residues.

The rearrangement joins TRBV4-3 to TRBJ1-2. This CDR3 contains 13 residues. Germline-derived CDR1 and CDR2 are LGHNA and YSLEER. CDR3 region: CASSQDTVYGYTF.

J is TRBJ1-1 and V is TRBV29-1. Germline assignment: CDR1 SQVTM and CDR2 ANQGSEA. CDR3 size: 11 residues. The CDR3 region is CSSSEAYEAFF.

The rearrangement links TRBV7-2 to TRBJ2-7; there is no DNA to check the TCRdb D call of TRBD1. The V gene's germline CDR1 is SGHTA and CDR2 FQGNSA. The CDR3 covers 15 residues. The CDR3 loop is CASSPGPGGAYEQYF.

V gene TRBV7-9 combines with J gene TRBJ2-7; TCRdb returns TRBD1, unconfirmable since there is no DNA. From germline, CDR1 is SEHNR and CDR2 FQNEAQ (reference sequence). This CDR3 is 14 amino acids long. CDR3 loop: CASSTTGFGDEQYF.

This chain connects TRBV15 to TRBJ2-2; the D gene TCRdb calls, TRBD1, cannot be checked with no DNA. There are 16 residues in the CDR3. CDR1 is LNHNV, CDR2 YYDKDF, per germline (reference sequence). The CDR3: CATSRVPGTDTGELFF.

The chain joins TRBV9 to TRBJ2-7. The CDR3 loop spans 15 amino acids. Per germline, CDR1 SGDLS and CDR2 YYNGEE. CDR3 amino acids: CASSVGQISSYEQYF. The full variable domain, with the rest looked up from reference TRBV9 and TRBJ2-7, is DSGVTQTPKHLITATGQRVTLRCSPRSGDLSVYWYQQSLDQGLQFLIQYYNGEERAKGNILERFSAQQFPDLHSELNLSSLELGDSALYFCASSVGQISSYEQYFGPGTRLTVT.

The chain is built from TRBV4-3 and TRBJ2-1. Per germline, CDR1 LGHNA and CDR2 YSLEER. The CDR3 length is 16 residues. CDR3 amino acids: CASSQDYTLSYNEQFF.

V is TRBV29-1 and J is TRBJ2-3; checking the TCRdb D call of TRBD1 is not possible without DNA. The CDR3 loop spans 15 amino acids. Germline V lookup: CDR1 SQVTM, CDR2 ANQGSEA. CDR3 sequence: CSVEPGQYFTDTQYF.

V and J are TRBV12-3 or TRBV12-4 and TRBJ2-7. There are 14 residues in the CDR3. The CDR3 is CASLTGLQPYEQYF.

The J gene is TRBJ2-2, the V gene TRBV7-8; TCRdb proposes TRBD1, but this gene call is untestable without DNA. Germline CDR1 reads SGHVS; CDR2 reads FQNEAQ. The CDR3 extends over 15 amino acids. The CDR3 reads CASSPRTVNTGELFF.

The CDR3 spells CSAHYGTVSGANVLTF. The chain recombines TRBV20-1 with TRBJ2-6; absent DNA, TCRdb's TRBD1 call cannot be checked. CDR3 length: 16 residues. Germline-derived CDR1 and CDR2 are DFQATT and SNEGSKA (reference sequence).

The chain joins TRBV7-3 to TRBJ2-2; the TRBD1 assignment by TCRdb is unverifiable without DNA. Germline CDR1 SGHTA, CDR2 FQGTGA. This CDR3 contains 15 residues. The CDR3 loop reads CASSPPGRPAGELFF.

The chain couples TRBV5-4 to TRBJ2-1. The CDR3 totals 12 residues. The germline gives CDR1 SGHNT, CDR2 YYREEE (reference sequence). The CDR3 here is CASSVDSNEQFF.

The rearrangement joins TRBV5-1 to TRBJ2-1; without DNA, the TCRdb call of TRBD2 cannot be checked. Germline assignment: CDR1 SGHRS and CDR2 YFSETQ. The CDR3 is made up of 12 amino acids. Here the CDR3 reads CASLDWNNEQFF.

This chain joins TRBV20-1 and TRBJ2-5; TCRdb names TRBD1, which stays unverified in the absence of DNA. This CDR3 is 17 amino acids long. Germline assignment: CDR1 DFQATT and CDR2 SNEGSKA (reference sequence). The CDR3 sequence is CSAAGYVGQGLQETQYF.

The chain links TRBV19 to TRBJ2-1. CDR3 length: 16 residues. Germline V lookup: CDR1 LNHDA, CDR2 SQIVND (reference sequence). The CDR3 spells CASSIYGGSSYNEQFF.